This is a list of T cell receptor beta chains from one sample in a study of tissue T cells after allogeneic stem cell transplantation. The protocol was immunoSEQ multiplex PCR, while the TCRdb copy is restricted to in-frame clones and leaves out a portion. Of tens of thousands of clones listed, 85% were seen once; the top ten hold 3% to 4%. The sample was blood, taken before transplantation. The origin of the receptors is a woman between 18 and 50 years old who later had graft-versus-host disease after an allogeneic stem cell transplant. Each CDR3 is given with its conserved first and last residue. A D gene is named only where the DNA matches it firmly. Expanded clones are given a class, and other clones once, few, many or no size at all.

V gene	clone size	D gene	J gene	CDR3 DNA	CDR3 protein
TRBV4-1	few	TRBD2	TRBJ2-1	TGCGCCAGCAGCCAAGCCCTACTAGCGGGGGGTTACAATGAGCAGTTCTTC	CASSQALLAGGYNEQFF
TRBV15	-	-	TRBJ1-1	TGTGCCACCAGCAGAGAGGGTTACACTGAAGCTTTCTTT	CATSREGYTEAFF
TRBV3-1/TRBV3-2	-	-	TRBJ2-7	TGTGCCAGCAGCCACCCGGGACGGAAGTACTACGAGCAGTACTTC	CASSHPGRKYYEQYF
TRBV30	-	-	TRBJ1-2	TGTGCCTGGCAGGAAGCTAACTATGGCTACACCTTC	CAWQEANYGYTF
TRBV4-1	-	-	TRBJ1-5	TGCGCCAGCAGCCAGGGTATGGGGGCCCGTCAGCCCCAGCATTTT	CASSQGMGARQPQHF
TRBV28	-	TRBD1	TRBJ1-1	TGTGCCAGCAGCCCACCGGGACAGGGGGCGGACACTGAAGCTTTCTTT	CASSPPGQGADTEAFF
TRBV14	-	-	TRBJ2-7	TGTGCCAGCAGCCAAGAGGTTTTTCTGGGACTGGCCCACTTC	CASSQEVFLGLAHF
TRBV6-2/TRBV6-3	few	-	TRBJ2-5	TGTGCCAGCAGTTACTCGGAGAAAGAGACCCAGTACTTC	CASSYSEKETQYF
TRBV7-8	-	-	TRBJ2-2	TGTGCCAGCAGCTTAGACGGCGGGGAGCTGTTTTTT	CASSLDGGELFF
TRBV6-5	-	-	TRBJ1-1	TGTGCCATCTGGGGGGGAGAGAACACTGAAGCTTTCTTT	CAIWGGENTEAFF
TRBV6-6	few	-	TRBJ1-6	TGTGCCAGCAGCCTCGGGACGGTCGATAATTCACCCCTCCACTTT	CASSLGTVDNSPLHF
TRBV10-3	-	-	TRBJ1-6	TGTGCCATCAGTGAATCGGGAAGTTTTCGGGATATAAAACGATCACCCCTCCACTTT	CAISESGSFRDIKRSPLHF
TRBV11-3	-	-	TRBJ2-2	TGTGCCAGCAGCTTTGGCGTGGAGCTGTTTTTT	CASSFGVELFF
TRBV4-1	-	-	TRBJ2-3	TGCGCCAGCAGCCCCGGTTGGGGCCCTCGGGGCACAGATACGCAGTATTTT	CASSPGWGPRGTDTQYF